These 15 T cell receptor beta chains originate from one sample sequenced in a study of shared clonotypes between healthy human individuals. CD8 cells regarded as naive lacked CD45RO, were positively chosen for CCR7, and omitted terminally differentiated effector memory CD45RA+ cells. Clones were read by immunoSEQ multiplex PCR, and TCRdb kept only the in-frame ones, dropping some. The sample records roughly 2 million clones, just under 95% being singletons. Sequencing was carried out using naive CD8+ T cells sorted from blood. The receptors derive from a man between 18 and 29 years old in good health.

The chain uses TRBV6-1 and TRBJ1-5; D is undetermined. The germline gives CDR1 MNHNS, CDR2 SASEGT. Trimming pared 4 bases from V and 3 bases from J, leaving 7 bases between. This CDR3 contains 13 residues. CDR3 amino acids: CASSVADNQPQHF. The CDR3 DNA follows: TGTGCCAGCAGTGTGGCAGACAATCAGCCCCAGCATTTT.

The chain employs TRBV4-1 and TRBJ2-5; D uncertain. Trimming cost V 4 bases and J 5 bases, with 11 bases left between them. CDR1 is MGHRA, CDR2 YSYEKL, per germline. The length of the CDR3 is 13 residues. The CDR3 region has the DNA TGCGCCAGCAGCCCACTCGACTGGGAGACCCAGTACTTC. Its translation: CASSPLDWETQYF.

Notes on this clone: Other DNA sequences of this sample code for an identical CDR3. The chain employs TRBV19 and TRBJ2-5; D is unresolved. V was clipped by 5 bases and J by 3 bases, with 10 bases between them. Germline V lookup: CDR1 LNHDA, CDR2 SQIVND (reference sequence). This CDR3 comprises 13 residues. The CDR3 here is CASSSDGEETQYF. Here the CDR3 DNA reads TGTGCCAGTAGTTCGGACGGAGAAGAGACCCAGTACTTC.

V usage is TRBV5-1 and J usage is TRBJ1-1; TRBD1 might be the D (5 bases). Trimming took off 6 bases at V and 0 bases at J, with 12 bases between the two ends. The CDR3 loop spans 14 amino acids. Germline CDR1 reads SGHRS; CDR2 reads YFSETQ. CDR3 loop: CASTWDPVNTEAFF. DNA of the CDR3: TGCGCCAGCACGTGGGACCCAGTGAACACTGAAGCTTTCTTT.

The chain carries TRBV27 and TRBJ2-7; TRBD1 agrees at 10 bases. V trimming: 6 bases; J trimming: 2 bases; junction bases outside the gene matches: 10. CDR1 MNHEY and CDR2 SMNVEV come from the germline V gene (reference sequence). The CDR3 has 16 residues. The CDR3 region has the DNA TGTGCCAGCAGCCCCGGGACAGGGGAAGTGGCCTACGAGCAGTACTTC. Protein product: CASSPGTGEVAYEQYF.

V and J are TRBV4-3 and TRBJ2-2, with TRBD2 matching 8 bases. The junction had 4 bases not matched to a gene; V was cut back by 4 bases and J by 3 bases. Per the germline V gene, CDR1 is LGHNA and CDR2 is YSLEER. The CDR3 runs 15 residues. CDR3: CASSPSAGDTGELFF. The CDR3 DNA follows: TGCGCCAGCAGCCCCTCAGCGGGAGACACCGGGGAGCTGTTTTTT.

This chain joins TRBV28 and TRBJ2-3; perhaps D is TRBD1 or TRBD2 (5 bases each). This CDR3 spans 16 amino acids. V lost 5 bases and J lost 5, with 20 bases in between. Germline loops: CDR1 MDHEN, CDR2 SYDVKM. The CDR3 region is CASSPWAGSIIDTQYF. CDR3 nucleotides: TGTGCCAGCAGTCCCTGGGCAGGGAGTATTATAGATACGCAGTATTTT.

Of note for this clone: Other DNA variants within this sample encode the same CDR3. The CDR3 region has the DNA TGTGCCAGCAGTTTATTAGGGGGCACAGATACGCAGTATTTT. Encoded protein: CASSLLGGTDTQYF. V is TRBV28 and J is TRBJ2-3, with D perhaps matching TRBD1 (5 bases). CDR3 length: 14 amino acids. The V and J ends lost 1 base and 1 base respectively, with 6 bases between them. Germline V gives CDR1 MDHEN, CDR2 SYDVKM.

The DNA of the CDR3 is TGTGCCAGTAGTATCACAGGAGGCTATGGCTACACCTTC. This encodes CASSITGGYGYTF. V gene TRBV19 combines with J gene TRBJ1-2, with a possible D match to TRBD1 (5 bases). The CDR3 has 13 residues. The ends were cut back, 3 bases at V and 4 bases at J, with 9 bases in the middle. Germline CDR1 reads LNHDA; CDR2 reads SQIVND (reference sequence).

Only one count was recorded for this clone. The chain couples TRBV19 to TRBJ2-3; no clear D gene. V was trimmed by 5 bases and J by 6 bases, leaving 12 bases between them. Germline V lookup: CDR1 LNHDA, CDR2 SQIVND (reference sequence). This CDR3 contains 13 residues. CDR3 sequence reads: CASSPESPDTQYF. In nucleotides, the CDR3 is TGTGCCAGTAGTCCCGAATCCCCGGATACGCAGTATTTT.

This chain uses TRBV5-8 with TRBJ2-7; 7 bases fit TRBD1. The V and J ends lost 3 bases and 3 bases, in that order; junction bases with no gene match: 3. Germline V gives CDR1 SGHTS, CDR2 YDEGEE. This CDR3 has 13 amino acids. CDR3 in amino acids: CASSSGTDYEQYF. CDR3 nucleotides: TGTGCCAGCAGCTCCGGGACAGACTACGAGCAGTACTTC. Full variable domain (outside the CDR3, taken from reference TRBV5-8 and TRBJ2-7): EAGVTQSPTHLIKTRGQQATLRCSPISGHTSVYWYQQALGLGLQFLLWYDEGEERNRGNFPPRFSGRQFPNYSSELNVNALELEDSALYLCASSSGTDYEQYFGPGTRLTVT.

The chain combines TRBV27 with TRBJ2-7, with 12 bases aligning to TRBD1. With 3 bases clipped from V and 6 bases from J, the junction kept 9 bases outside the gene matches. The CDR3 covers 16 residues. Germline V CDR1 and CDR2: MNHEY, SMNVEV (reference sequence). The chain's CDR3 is CASSLLSGQGAGEQYF. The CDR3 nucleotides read TGTGCCAGCAGTTTGTTATCGGGACAGGGGGCGGGCGAGCAGTACTTC.

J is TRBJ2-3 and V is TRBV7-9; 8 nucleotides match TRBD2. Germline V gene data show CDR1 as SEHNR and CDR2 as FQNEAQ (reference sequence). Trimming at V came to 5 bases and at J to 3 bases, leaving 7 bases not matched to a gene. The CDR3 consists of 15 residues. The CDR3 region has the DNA TGTGCCAGCAGCGTGACTAGCGAGGGGACAGATACGCAGTATTTT. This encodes CASSVTSEGTDTQYF.

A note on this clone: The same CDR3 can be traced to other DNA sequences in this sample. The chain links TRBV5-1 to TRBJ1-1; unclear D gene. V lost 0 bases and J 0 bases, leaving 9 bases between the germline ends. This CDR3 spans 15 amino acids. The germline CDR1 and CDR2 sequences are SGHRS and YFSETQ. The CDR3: CASSLVGGMNTEAFF. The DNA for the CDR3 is TGCGCCAGCAGCTTGGTTGGAGGGATGAACACTGAAGCTTTCTTT.

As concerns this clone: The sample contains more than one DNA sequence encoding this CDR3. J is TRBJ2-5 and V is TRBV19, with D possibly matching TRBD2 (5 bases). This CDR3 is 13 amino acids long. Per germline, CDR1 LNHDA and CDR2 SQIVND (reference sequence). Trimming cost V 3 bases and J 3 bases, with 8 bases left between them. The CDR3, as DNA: TGTGCCAGTAGTATGGACGGGGAAGAGACCCAGTACTTC. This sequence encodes CASSMDGEETQYF. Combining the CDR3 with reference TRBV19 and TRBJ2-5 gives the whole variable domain DGGITQSPKYLFRKEGQNVTLSCEQNLNHDAMYWYRQDPGQGLRLIYYSQIVNDFQKGDIAEGYSVSREKKESFPLTVTSAQKNPTAFYLCASSMDGEETQYFGPGTRLLVL.